This T cell receptor (beta chain) was documented in a study of blood T cell repertoires in COVID-19. Study-level background: The study drew acute and convalescent COVID-19 samples from the United States, Italy and Spain. T cells, B-cell-depleted T cells, or PBMCs supplied cDNA or gDNA.

Original analysis: Amplifying reference gene primers gave estimates of nucleated cell counts. This table comes from immunoSEQ multiplex PCR, and its TCRdb copy is limited to in-frame clones, with some not included. The V and J calls and clone size are taken from that table; D and trimming were inferred from the DNA. The table lists 75,000 to 90,000 clones, 75% to 85% of them singletons. Unmatched junction bases numbered 20, after V lost 0 bases and J lost 5 bases. There are 20 residues in the CDR3. Germline CDR1 and CDR2: SGDLS and YYNGEE. The sample consisted of peripheral blood. The clonotype comes from a woman aged 35 to 49 with active or convalescent COVID-19. V gene TRBV9 combines with J gene TRBJ2-3; TRBD1 agrees at 8 bases. DNA of the CDR3: TGTGCCAGCAGCGTAGAATCCGGACAGGGATTTATGCCAGCAAGAGATACGCAGTATTTT. Residues: CASSVESGQGFMPARDTQYF.